In its sample, the clone carrying this T cell receptor beta chain was seen many times. Its target is not known. Building of the TCR beta libraries involved iRepertoire HTBI primers and Arm-PCR of CDR3 regions. Each CDR3 protein is one row after TCRdb ran MiXCR on the multiplex PCR reads. The table has a few hundred thousand distinct CDR3 sequences, 12% seen once. This CDR3 region has 13 residues. V was clipped by 10 bases and J by 0 bases, with 12 bases between them. Germline-derived CDR1 and CDR2 are ENHRY and SYGVKD. Time point indicated: newly diagnosed GD, antithyroid drugs for less than 3 months. Scientists built the TCR library using RNA that was extracted from PBMCs. This entry comes from a study of regulatory T cells in long-lasting Graves disease. Study observations and caveats: Repertoires from persistent disease leaned toward TRBV28, TRBJ1-2 and TRBJ2-5.

These same records also appear under a second study, on T cells in Graves' hyperthyroidism and ophthalmopathy.

This sequence originates from a woman aged 18 to 35 with Graves disease. The material sequenced was peripheral blood mononuclear cells (PBMCs), taken at new diagnosis, from a patient treated with antithyroid drugs. The chain combines TRBV10-3 with TRBJ1-1; D not resolved. DNA of the CDR3: TGTGCCACCGGCAGACAACTGAACACTGAAGCTTTCTTT. As protein: CATGRQLNTEAFF.